This TCR beta chain originates from a study of blood T cell repertoires in COVID-19 (dated by TCRdb to the early 2020s). A note on the overall study: Collaborator samples came from the United States, Italy and Spain and covered acute and convalescent phases of COVID-19. A de-identified subject ID, COVID-19 status, age in years and sex were almost always included in the sample metadata. Subjects who had been exposed to COVID-19, were actively infected with it, or had recovered from it provided the deeply sampled blood TCRbeta repertoires that made up the dataset. Where available, HLA class I and class II types were taken from metadata supplied by the sample provider and were not determined by assay-based typing. The repertoires were released in a freely available public database meant as a resource for research on the immune response to SARS-CoV-2. The prospective study material was composed of cDNA or gDNA derived from T cells, B-cell-depleted T cells, or PBMCs. Samples came from the ongoing ImmuneRACE study (first 160 participants) plus 1,254 subjects from 6 global collaborators. Here is what the overall study found, with its caveats: How much clinical and demographic metadata was included differed by source and by participant, and the metadata was provided uncurated.

About this clone: It lacks a known antigen. The input lacks base qualities; no much larger clone sits a single base away.

The CDR3 covers 16 residues, taking in both the cysteine and the phenylalanine. The CDR3 DNA has 48 bases and is translated from base 1. A distance of 11 bases separates the germline ends of V and J, which lose 0 bases and 1 base respectively. Reading the germline V gene gives CDR1 SGHRS and CDR2 YFSETQ. TCRbeta CDR3 regions were amplified from genomic DNA using the immunoSEQ Assay, a bias-controlled multiplex PCR. In the paper's pipeline: Nucleated cell counts per sample were estimated from amplification of reference gene primers within the assay. To quantify the absolute abundance of each unique TCRbeta CDR3 rearrangement, sequence reads were collapsed and filtered. For each sample, productive Simpson clonality was calculated as the square root of Simpson's diversity index across productive rearrangements. TCRdb stores this immuneACCESS table with in-frame sequences only. Part of the clones is absent; in the studies checked, under half of the shortfall reflects unresolved V genes, and no reason is known for the rest. From that table come the V and J calls and clone size; the DNA was used to work out D and trimming. In this sample the table shows about 100,000 clones, roughly 84% of which occur a single time. The top ten constitute around 13% of the sample.

Collaborating institutions collected whole blood in K2EDTA tubes following their own protocols. For TCRbeta analysis, collaborator samples were shipped as frozen whole blood, as isolated PBMCs, or as DNA extracted from either sample type. The receptor was derived from a human donor in a cohort sampled during active COVID-19. Rearrangement joined TRBV5-1 to TRBJ1-5, with no D gene named confidently. Material: peripheral blood. The nucleotide sequence is given as TGCGCCAGCAGCTTGGATGGCCCTTCGAGCAATCAGCCCCAGCATTTT. Its amino acids are CASSLDGPSSNQPQHF.